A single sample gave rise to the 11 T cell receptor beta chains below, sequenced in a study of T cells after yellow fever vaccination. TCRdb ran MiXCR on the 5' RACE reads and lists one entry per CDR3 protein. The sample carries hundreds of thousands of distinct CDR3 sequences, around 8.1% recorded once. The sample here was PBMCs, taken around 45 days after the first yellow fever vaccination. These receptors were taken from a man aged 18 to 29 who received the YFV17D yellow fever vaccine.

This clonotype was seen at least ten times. The CDR3 spells CASSGRETGTEAFF. CDR3 coding DNA: TGTGCCAGCAGCGGCCGGGAGACCGGCACTGAAGCTTTCTTT. The rearrangement uses TRBV11-2 and TRBJ1-1; D unclear. Germline CDR1 reads SGHAT; CDR2 reads FQNNGV. The CDR3 spans 14 residues. V lost 5 bases to trimming and J lost 4 bases, with 14 bases between them.

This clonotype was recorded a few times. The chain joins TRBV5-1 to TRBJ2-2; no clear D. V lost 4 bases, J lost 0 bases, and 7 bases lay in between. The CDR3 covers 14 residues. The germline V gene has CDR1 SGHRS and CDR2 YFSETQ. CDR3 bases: TGCGCCAGCAGCAATACCGCGAACACCGGGGAGCTGTTTTTT. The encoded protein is CASSNTANTGELFF.

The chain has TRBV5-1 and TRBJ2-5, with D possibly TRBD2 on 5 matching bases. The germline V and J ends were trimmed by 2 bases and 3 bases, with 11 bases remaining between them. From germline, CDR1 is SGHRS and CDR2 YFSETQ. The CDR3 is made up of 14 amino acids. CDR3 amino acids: CASSLRAAKETQYF. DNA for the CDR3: TGCGCCAGCAGCTTAAGAGCGGCGAAAGAGACCCAGTACTTC.

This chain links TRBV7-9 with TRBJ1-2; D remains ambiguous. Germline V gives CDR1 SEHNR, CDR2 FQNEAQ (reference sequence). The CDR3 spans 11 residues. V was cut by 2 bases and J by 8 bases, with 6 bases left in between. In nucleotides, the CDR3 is TGTGCCAGCAGCTTATCCAGAGGCTACACCTTC. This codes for CASSLSRGYTF.

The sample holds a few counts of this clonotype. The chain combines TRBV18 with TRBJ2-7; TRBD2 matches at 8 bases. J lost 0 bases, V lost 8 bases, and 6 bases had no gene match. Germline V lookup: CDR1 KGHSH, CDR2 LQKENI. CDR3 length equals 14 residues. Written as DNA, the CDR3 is TGTGCCAGCCACCCGGGACTAGGCTCCTACGAGCAGTACTTC. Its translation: CASHPGLGSYEQYF.

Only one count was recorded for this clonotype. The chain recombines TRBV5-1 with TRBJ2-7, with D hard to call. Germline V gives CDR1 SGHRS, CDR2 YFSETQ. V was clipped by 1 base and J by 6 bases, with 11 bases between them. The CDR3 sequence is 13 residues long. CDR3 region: CASSLSDPIEQYF. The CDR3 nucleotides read TGCGCCAGCAGCTTGTCGGACCCTATCGAGCAGTACTTC.

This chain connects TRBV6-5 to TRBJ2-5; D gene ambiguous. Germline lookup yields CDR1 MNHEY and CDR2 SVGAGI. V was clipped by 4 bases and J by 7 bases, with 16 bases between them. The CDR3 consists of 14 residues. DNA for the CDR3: TGTGCCAGCAGTTTCTCCGCCGGTCCGGGGACCCAGTACTTC. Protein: CASSFSAGPGTQYF.

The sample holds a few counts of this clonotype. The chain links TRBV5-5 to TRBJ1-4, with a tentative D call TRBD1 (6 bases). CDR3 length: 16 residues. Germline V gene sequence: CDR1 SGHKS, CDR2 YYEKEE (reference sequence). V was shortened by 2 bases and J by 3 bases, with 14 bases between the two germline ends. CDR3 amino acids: CASSFGQPGANEKLFF. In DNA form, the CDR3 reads TGTGCCAGCAGCTTTGGACAGCCTGGGGCTAATGAAAAACTGTTTTTT.

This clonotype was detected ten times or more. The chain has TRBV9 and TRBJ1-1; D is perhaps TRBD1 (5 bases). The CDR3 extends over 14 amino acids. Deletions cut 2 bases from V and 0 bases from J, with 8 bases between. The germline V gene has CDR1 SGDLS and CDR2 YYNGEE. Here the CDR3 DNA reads TGTGCCAGCAGCGTGGGGCGATTGAACACTGAAGCTTTCTTT. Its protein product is CASSVGRLNTEAFF.

For the CDR3, the DNA is TGTGCCAGCAGCTTAGCCTCTTCCGGGGAGCTGTTTTTT. As protein: CASSLASSGELFF. The gene calls are TRBV7-9 and TRBJ2-2, with D unclear. The V end lost 0 bases, the J end lost 6 bases, and 5 bases lay between the germline ends. This CDR3 region has 13 residues. CDR1 and CDR2 (germline): SEHNR, FQNEAQ (reference sequence).

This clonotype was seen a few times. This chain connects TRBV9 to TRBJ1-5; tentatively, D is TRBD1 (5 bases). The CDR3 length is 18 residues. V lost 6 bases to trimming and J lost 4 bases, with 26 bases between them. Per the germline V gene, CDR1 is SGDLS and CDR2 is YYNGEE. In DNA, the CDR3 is TGTGCCAGCACCGAGGTGTACCTGGGTGGGGCCCTTAATCAGCCCCAGCATTTT. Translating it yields CASTEVYLGGALNQPQHF.